The T cell receptor (beta chain) under discussion was sequenced for a study of neurological immune-mediated disorders (dated by TCRdb to between 2018 and 2021). For the wider study: Using UMI-based sequencing, the study compared peripheral blood TCR-beta repertoires from patients with HTLV-I-associated myelopathy (HAM/TSP), patients with multiple sclerosis, and healthy controls. The 90 to 120 TCR-beta libraries covered PBMC samples along with longitudinal samples, technical triplicates, and paired sorted CD4+ and CD8+ T-cell subsets. The cohort included some 66 subjects: some 14 with HAM/TSP, about 35 with multiple sclerosis, and around 20 healthy controls. The paper as a whole reports these results and caveats: No identical CDR3 amino acid sequences were shared among expanded clones across subjects, suggesting private TCR-beta repertoires in all groups. TCR clonal expansion was greatest in HAM/TSP patients and smallest in MS patients, who ranked below even healthy controls.

This clonotype was seen at least ten times. This clone's antigen is unknown. Base quality data are lacking; no much larger clone is found one base away. For unsorted PBMC libraries, 2 million PBMCs were used after storage in RNAlater at -80 degrees C until RNA extraction. Peripheral blood was subjected to Ficoll-Hypaque density gradient centrifugation to isolate PBMCs, which were then cryopreserved in liquid nitrogen. To synthesize cDNA, template-switch 5'RACE was performed with a primer carrying a 10-nucleotide random unique molecular identifier so that each TCR transcript was tagged. Each sequencing run produced over 180 million TCR-beta sequences covering 15-18 subjects. The RNeasy kit was used for extraction of total RNA. Using the KAPA Real-time Library Amplification kit, TCR-beta VDJ regions were amplified with primers for the TCR constant region and the 5'RACE anchor. Sample indexes and Illumina adaptors were added in a first PCR, and a second PCR then increased library yield. After Ampure bead purification, the roughly 650 bp TCR product was size-selected on a 2% E-gel SizeSelection system. Before pooling, library quality was assessed on a Bioanalyzer, concentration was determined with Qubit, and library quantification was performed with the Kapa Library Quantification kit. An Illumina HiSeq 2500 was used to sequence the libraries paired-end at 2 x 150 bp. To increase sequence diversity, roughly 24-31% phiX was spiked into each library pool. The original pipeline was this. Quality-filtered reads were processed with the UMI-based MiGEC pipeline, which removed over 75% of raw TCR sequences during error correction. VDJ genes were aligned to IMGT germline references, and clonotypes were defined by unique CDR3 amino acid sequence plus V-J genes. Clonal expansion, Shannon diversity and CDR3 relatedness (CalcPairwiseDistances, ClusterSamples) were evaluated with VDJtools, and phylogenetic trees were built with CLCbio workbench. A clone was classed as expanded if it had 8 or more unique UMIs, a cutoff based on coefficient-of-variation modelling across technical triplicates. In-frame beta chains were kept once TCRdb had trimmed the public reads at Q25 with fastp and called clones with MiXCR. CDR3 protein duplicates are merged, each entry listing the most common genes and DNA. The V and J calls, along with clone size, are taken from TCRdb and not from the paper's own processing. The sample has around 64,000 distinct CDR3 sequences on record, over 9.5% of them singletons. The top ten hold about 10% of the sample.

The TCR originated in a woman aged 55-69 years with HTLV-1-associated myelopathy (HAM/TSP). The material sequenced was PBMCs.

CDR3 reads: CASSPFTSSYNEQFF. At the DNA level, the sequence is TGTGCCAGCAGCCCCTTTACTAGTAGTTACAATGAGCAGTTCTTC. Rearrangement joined TRBV11-2 to TRBJ2-1, with a weak D call of TRBD2 (5 bases match). The V end loses 5 bases and the J end loses 4 bases, and a stretch of 15 bases separates them. The CDR3, from cysteine to phenylalanine, totals 15 residues. The only DNA kept is the CDR3, 45 bases in frame from the first base. Looking up the germline V gene yields CDR1 SGHAT and CDR2 FQNNGV.